The 25 T cell receptor beta chains listed next were all sequenced from one sample in a study of T cell repertoires in cytomegalovirus infection. TCRdb re-derived calls from the reads in MiXCR, one entry per CDR3 protein. This table has some 180,000 distinct CDR3 sequences, 17% appearing once. The source material was CD8+ T cells from PBMCs. These TCRs come from a human donor in good health (CMV status not recorded). Some clones in this sample may be carry-over from other donors' samples.

This clonotype was counted between two and nine times. This chain joins TRBV7-9 and TRBJ2-5; 11 nucleotides match TRBD2. The J segment lost 5 bases and the V segment lost 5 bases, leaving 7 bases of the junction unmatched. Per the germline V gene, CDR1 is SEHNR and CDR2 is FQNEAQ (reference sequence). The CDR3 totals 15 residues. CDR3 in amino acids: CASSGLAGSLETQYF. The CDR3 region has the DNA TGTGCCAGCAGCGGACTAGCGGGTTCCTTGGAGACCCAGTACTTC. Supplemented by reference TRBV7-9 and TRBJ2-5, the full variable domain reads DTGVSQNPRHKITKRGQNVTFRCDPISEHNRLYWYRQTLGQGPEFLTYFQNEAQLEKSRLLSDRFSAERPKGSFSTLEIQRTEQGDSAMYLCASSGLAGSLETQYFGPGTRLLVL.

The chain joins TRBV5-6 to TRBJ1-5; possible D gene TRBD1, 5 bases. Looked up from germline, CDR1 is SGHDT and CDR2 is YYEEEE. This CDR3 spans 14 amino acids. The V end was cut by 3 bases, the J end by 7 bases, with 14 bases between. In DNA, the CDR3 is TGTGCCAGCAGCTCGGGACTTTCGGCCCAGCCCCAGCATTTT. Its translation: CASSSGLSAQPQHF.

The chain employs TRBV29-1 and TRBJ2-2; D is unresolved. This CDR3 is 12 amino acids long. Germline CDR1 reads SQVTM; CDR2 reads ANQGSEA. Trimming stripped 4 bases from V and 6 bases from J, with 9 bases between. The CDR3: CSVVERSGELFF. CDR3 DNA sequence: TGCAGCGTTGTGGAGAGATCCGGGGAGCTGTTTTTT.

The chain joins TRBV28 to TRBJ2-3; 7 nucleotides align to TRBD1. This CDR3 has 16 residues. After removal of 4 bases from V and 2 bases from J, the junction contained 9 bases not matched to a gene. CDR1 is MDHEN and CDR2 is SYDVKM in the germline V gene. DNA of the CDR3: TGTGCCAGCAGTTCCCGGGACAGCCCACACACAGATACGCAGTATTTT. Translation: CASSSRDSPHTDTQYF.

This clonotype showed up just a few times. The chain employs TRBV6-2 or TRBV6-3 and TRBJ1-1; no clear D. CDR3 length: 15 residues. CDR1 is MNHEY, CDR2 SVGEGT, per germline. V was trimmed by 2 bases and J by 0 bases, leaving 10 bases between them. In DNA, the CDR3 is TGTGCCAGCAGTTACCTCAGAGACATGAACACTGAAGCTTTCTTT. Its protein product is CASSYLRDMNTEAFF.

This clonotype was counted between two and nine times. The rearrangement joins TRBV7-6 to TRBJ2-2, with TRBD2 matching over 11 bases. The J segment lost 6 bases and the V segment lost 5 bases, leaving 2 bases of the junction unmatched. CDR3 size: 14 residues. The germline gives CDR1 SGHVS, CDR2 FNYEAQ. As DNA, the CDR3 is TGTGCCAGCAGCCTACTAGCGGGGGCCGGGGAGCTGTTTTTT. Its translation: CASSLLAGAGELFF.

The chain combines TRBV14 with TRBJ2-2; perhaps TRBD1 as D (5 bases). The CDR3 has 16 residues. Between the trimmed V and J ends, which lost 3 bases and 3 bases, there was a span of 14 bases. The germline V gene encodes CDR1 SGHDN and CDR2 FVKESK. The CDR3 region has the DNA TGTGCCAGCAGCCACGAAGCAGGGCGATACACCGGGGAGCTGTTTTTT. Translation gives CASSHEAGRYTGELFF.

The chain joins TRBV12-3 or TRBV12-4 to TRBJ1-2, with D possibly being TRBD1 (6 bases). With 6 bases removed from V and 2 bases from J, the gap between germline ends came to 10 bases. The CDR3 is made up of 13 amino acids. CDR3 in amino acids: CASRSTGNYGYTF. CDR3 sequence (DNA): TGTGCCAGCAGATCTACAGGGAACTATGGCTACACCTTC.

There are a few counts of this clonotype. The V and J genes are TRBV7-9 and TRBJ2-1; the match to TRBD2 covers 16 bases. CDR1 is SEHNR and CDR2 is FQNEAQ in the germline V gene (reference sequence). After removal of 7 bases from V and 8 bases from J, the junction contained 8 bases not matched to a gene. This CDR3 is built from 16 residues. This CDR3 reads CASIPGTSGGAHEQFF. CDR3 DNA sequence: TGTGCCAGCATCCCCGGGACTAGCGGGGGGGCCCATGAGCAGTTCTTC.

The chain uses TRBV10-2 and TRBJ2-7; D uncertain. The germline V gene encodes CDR1 WSHSY and CDR2 SAAADI. V lost 5 bases and J 0 bases, leaving 14 bases between the germline ends. This CDR3 comprises 15 residues. In DNA, the CDR3 is TGCGCCAGCAGTCCTCGGACCGTCAGCTCCTACGAGCAGTACTTC. It encodes CASSPRTVSSYEQYF.

The chain is built from TRBV30 and TRBJ1-3; D gene uncertain. Deletions cut 0 bases from V and 1 base from J, with 13 bases between. The CDR3 runs 16 residues. Germline V lookup: CDR1 GTSNPN, CDR2 SVGIG (reference sequence). This chain's CDR3 is CAWSVGREYSGNTIYF. CDR3 sequence (DNA): TGTGCCTGGAGTGTCGGCAGAGAATATTCTGGAAACACCATATATTTT.

The chain couples TRBV7-8 to TRBJ2-5; 7 bases match TRBD1. V shed 1 base and J 5 bases; nucleotides not matched to a gene: 7. From germline, CDR1 is SGHVS and CDR2 FQNEAQ. There are 15 residues in the CDR3. The CDR3 reads CASSLDRGGEETQYF. The CDR3 nucleotides read TGTGCCAGCAGCTTAGACAGGGGTGGTGAGGAGACCCAGTACTTC.

The chain couples TRBV30 to TRBJ2-7; D is perhaps TRBD1 (10 bases). The CDR3 has 17 amino acids. V lost 8 bases and J 0 bases, leaving 26 bases between the germline ends. CDR1 is GTSNPN and CDR2 is SVGIG in the germline V gene (reference sequence). CDR3 sequence: CARGGTGASGDSYEQYF. Written as DNA, the CDR3 is TGTGCCCGTGGGGGGACAGGGGCTAGCGGGGACTCCTACGAGCAGTACTTC.

The chain combines TRBV20-1 with TRBJ2-7; possibly TRBD1 for D (5 bases). Trimming took 6 bases from V and 6 from J, leaving 18 bases between them. The germline gives CDR1 DFQATT, CDR2 SNEGSKA (reference sequence). This CDR3 contains 13 residues. CDR3 residues: CSAGALDAGEQYF. The CDR3 DNA is TGCAGTGCAGGGGCCTTGGATGCTGGCGAGCAGTACTTC.

The chain is built from TRBV27 and TRBJ2-1; the match to TRBD1 covers 7 bases. Per the germline V gene, CDR1 is MNHEY and CDR2 is SMNVEV (reference sequence). The CDR3 extends over 15 amino acids. Trimming took 2 bases from V and 10 from J; bases not matched to a gene: 11. CDR3 DNA: TGTGCCAGCAGTTTAACCGGGACAGCTGGCCAGGAGCAGTTCTTC. Residues: CASSLTGTAGQEQFF.

This clonotype has a count of ten or more. The chain recombines TRBV5-6 with TRBJ2-7; either TRBD1 or TRBD2 may fit D (7 bases each). V gave up 3 bases and J gave up 2 bases, with 18 bases separating them. Germline assignment: CDR1 SGHDT and CDR2 YYEEEE. The CDR3 totals 16 residues. This CDR3 is CASSWEGQLSTYEQYF. CDR3 in DNA: TGTGCCAGCAGCTGGGAGGGACAGCTAAGCACCTACGAGCAGTACTTC.

The chain couples TRBV28 to TRBJ2-5; 7 positions match TRBD2. The CDR3 length is 13 residues. Germline V CDR1 and CDR2: MDHEN, SYDVKM. Unmatched junction bases numbered 5, after V lost 5 bases and J lost 5 bases. As DNA, the CDR3 is TGTGCCAGCAGTCCGTCAGCGGGGGAGACCCAGTACTTC. Amino acid sequence: CASSPSAGETQYF. Filled out from reference TRBV28 and TRBJ2-5, the complete variable domain reads DVKVTQSSRYLVKRTGEKVFLECVQDMDHENMFWYRQDPGLGLRLIYFSYDVKMKEKGDIPEGYSVSREKKERFSLILESASTNQTSMYLCASSPSAGETQYFGPGTRLLVL.

The chain uses TRBV5-5 and TRBJ2-1; 11 bases match TRBD2. The CDR3 consists of 14 residues. The J segment lost 8 bases and the V segment lost 4 bases, leaving 5 bases of the junction unmatched. The germline V gene has CDR1 SGHKS and CDR2 YYEKEE (reference sequence). The CDR3 region is CASSLAGGGHEQFF. The CDR3 DNA reads TGTGCCAGCAGCCTAGCGGGGGGCGGCCATGAGCAGTTCTTC. The entire variable domain, with the rest obtained from reference TRBV5-5 and TRBJ2-1, is as follows: DAGVTQSPTHLIKTRGQQVTLRCSPISGHKSVSWYQQVLGQGPQFIFQYYEKEERGRGNFPDRFSARQFPNYSSELNVNALLLGDSALYLCASSLAGGGHEQFFGPGTRLTVL.

The J gene is TRBJ1-4, the V gene TRBV27; D not resolved. The CDR3 has 13 amino acids. Germline V gene sequence: CDR1 MNHEY, CDR2 SMNVEV (reference sequence). V was cut by 3 bases and J by 7 bases, with 9 bases left in between. CDR3: CASSLRTFEKLFF. CDR3 in DNA: TGTGCCAGCAGTTTGAGGACGTTTGAAAAACTGTTTTTT.

This clonotype occurred many times. The CDR3 is CASRVGSQPQHF. The CDR3 DNA reads as TGTGCCAGCAGGGTAGGTTCCCAGCCCCAGCATTTT. This sequence joins TRBV7-2 and TRBJ1-5; the D is unclear. The CDR3 sequence is 12 residues long. Trimming removed 6 bases at V and 7 bases at J, with 10 bases between. Germline CDR1 reads SGHTA; CDR2 reads FQGNSA.

The V call is TRBV27, the J call TRBJ2-7; D ambiguous. V lost 5 bases and J lost 1, with 9 bases in between. The CDR3 totals 13 residues. The V gene's germline CDR1 is MNHEY and CDR2 SMNVEV (reference sequence). The CDR3 DNA is TGTGCCAGCAGTCCTACCCGGTCCTACGAGCAGTACTTC. This encodes CASSPTRSYEQYF.

The chain joins TRBV28 to TRBJ1-3; 8 bases align to TRBD1. The germline CDR1 and CDR2 sequences are MDHEN and SYDVKM. The J segment lost 7 bases and the V segment lost 6 bases, leaving 11 bases of the junction unmatched. The CDR3 totals 15 residues. The CDR3 reads CASSPPGQEENTIYF. The CDR3 DNA is TGTGCCAGCAGCCCGCCGGGACAGGAGGAGAACACCATATATTTT.

This clonotype has a handful of counts. V and J are TRBV28 and TRBJ1-5; D gene uncertain. From germline, CDR1 is MDHEN and CDR2 SYDVKM. This CDR3 spans 16 amino acids. Trimming cost V 2 bases and J 4 bases, with 15 bases left between them. The CDR3, as DNA: TGTGCCAGCAGTTTAATGTTAGCGCAGTTAAATCAGCCCCAGCATTTT. This sequence encodes CASSLMLAQLNQPQHF.

The chain joins TRBV7-8 to TRBJ1-4; the match to TRBD1 covers 10 bases. J lost 3 bases, V lost 5 bases, and 9 bases had no gene match. The CDR3 is made up of 17 amino acids. Germline-derived CDR1 and CDR2 are SGHVS and FQNEAQ. The CDR3 nucleotides are TGTGCCAGCAGCCTAGAGACAGGGGGCAGGCCTAATGAAAAACTGTTTTTT. Translation: CASSLETGGRPNEKLFF.

This rearrangement joins TRBV28 to TRBJ2-1, with no clear D. Germline V CDR1 and CDR2: MDHEN, SYDVKM. V was clipped by 1 base and J by 8 bases, with 12 bases between them. CDR3 length equals 14 residues. CDR3 residues: CASSLLVEDDEQFF. Written as DNA, the CDR3 is TGTGCCAGCAGTTTATTGGTTGAGGACGATGAGCAGTTCTTC.